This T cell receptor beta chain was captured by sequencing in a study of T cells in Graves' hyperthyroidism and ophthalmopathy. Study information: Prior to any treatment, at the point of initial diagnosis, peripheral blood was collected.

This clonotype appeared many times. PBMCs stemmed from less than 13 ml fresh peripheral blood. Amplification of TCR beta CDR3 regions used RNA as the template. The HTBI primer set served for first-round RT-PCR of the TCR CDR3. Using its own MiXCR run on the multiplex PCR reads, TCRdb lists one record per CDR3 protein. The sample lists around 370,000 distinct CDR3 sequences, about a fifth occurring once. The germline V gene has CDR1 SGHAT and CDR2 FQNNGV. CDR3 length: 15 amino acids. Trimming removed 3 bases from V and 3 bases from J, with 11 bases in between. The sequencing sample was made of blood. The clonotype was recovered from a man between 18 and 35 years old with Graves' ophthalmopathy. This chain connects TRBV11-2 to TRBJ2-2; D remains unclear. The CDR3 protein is CASSLESTYTGELFF. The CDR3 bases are TGTGCCAGCAGCTTGGAGTCGACCTACACCGGGGAGCTGTTTTTT.